The 31 T cell receptor beta chains given below trace back to one sample, sequenced in a study of OX40 agonist ivuxolimab in advanced cancers. Libraries were constructed by the immunoSEQ multiplex PCR assay. The clones in this table, taken by TCRdb from immuneACCESS, are in-frame only. Not every clone is retained; where verified, under half of the shortfall comes from an unresolved V gene, and the cause of the rest is unknown. The sample includes roughly 91,000 clones, with more than 95% observed a single time. Clones ranked in the top ten supply 2% to 2.5% of the sample. Sequencing was performed on CD4+ or CD8+ T cells sorted from blood, taken in a trial of the OX40 agonist ivuxolimab. These receptors were obtained from an adult with an advanced solid tumor such as melanoma, head and neck, liver or kidney cancer.

The chain is built from TRBV28 and TRBJ1-1; 8 positions agree with TRBD1. The germline V gene encodes CDR1 MDHEN and CDR2 SYDVKM. This CDR3 contains 14 residues. J lost 5 bases, V lost 3 bases, and 5 bases had no gene match. CDR3 DNA sequence: TGTGCCAGCAGTTTCTTCCAGGGGGCAACTGAAGCTTTCTTT. Its protein is CASSFFQGATEAFF.

This sequence joins TRBV9 and TRBJ2-4; D unclear. This CDR3 spans 16 amino acids. Trimming left V 3 bases short and J 0 bases short, with 13 bases between. Germline values: CDR1 SGDLS, CDR2 YYNGEE. CDR3 sequence: CASSEGTDLAKNIQYF. The DNA of the CDR3 is TGTGCCAGCAGCGAGGGAACAGATCTAGCCAAAAACATTCAGTACTTC. The full variable domain, its missing parts supplied by reference TRBV9 and TRBJ2-4, is DSGVTQTPKHLITATGQRVTLRCSPRSGDLSVYWYQQSLDQGLQFLIQYYNGEERAKGNILERFSAQQFPDLHSELNLSSLELGDSALYFCASSEGTDLAKNIQYFGAGTRLSVL.

The rearrangement joins TRBV10-3 to TRBJ1-1; weak D call: TRBD1 (5 bases). This CDR3 comprises 13 residues. Between the trimmed V and J ends, which lost 6 bases and 0 bases, there was a span of 8 bases. Germline V gene sequence: CDR1 ENHRY, CDR2 SYGVKD. CDR3 residues: CAIRAGLNTEAFF. The CDR3 DNA follows: TGTGCCATCAGGGCGGGACTGAACACTGAAGCTTTCTTT.

CDR3 DNA: TGTGCCAGCAGTTCACTTCGGACAGGACTGGGAGAGCAGTTCTTC. Its translation is CASSSLRTGLGEQFF. The V call is TRBV6-5, the J call TRBJ2-1, with 7 bases that match TRBD1. CDR3 length: 15 amino acids. In germline, CDR1 is MNHEY, CDR2 SVGAGI. The junction had 13 bases not matched to a gene; V was cut back by 4 bases and J by 10 bases.

The gene calls are TRBV6-4 and TRBJ1-2, with TRBD1 matching over 8 bases. The CDR3 contains 14 residues. The V gene's germline CDR1 is MRHNA and CDR2 SNTAGT. V shed 0 bases, J shed 8 bases, and the junction held 5 bases outside the gene matches. The chain's CDR3 is CASSDSPGGAGYTF. In nucleotides, the CDR3 is TGTGCCAGCAGTGACTCCCCAGGGGGCGCAGGCTACACCTTC.

The rearrangement joins TRBV7-6 to TRBJ2-3, with 8 nucleotides matching TRBD1. After removal of 3 bases from V and 0 bases from J, the junction contained 2 bases not matched to a gene. The CDR3 runs to 15 residues. Germline CDR1 SGHVS, CDR2 FNYEAQ. CDR3 sequence: CASSFGTGSTDTQYF. CDR3 sequence (DNA): TGTGCCAGCAGCTTTGGGACAGGAAGCACAGATACGCAGTATTTT. Complete variable domain (other parts from reference TRBV7-6 and TRBJ2-3): GAGVSQSPRYKVTKRGQDVALRCDPISGHVSLYWYRQALGQGPEFLTYFNYEAQQDKSGLPNDRFSAERPEGSISTLTIQRTEQRDSAMYRCASSFGTGSTDTQYFGPGTRLTVL.

The V call is TRBV4-1, the J call TRBJ2-7, with no clear D. The germline CDR1 and CDR2 sequences are MGHRA and YSYEKL. V was pared by 4 bases and J by 5 bases, with 12 bases between. The CDR3 length is 13 residues. The DNA for the CDR3 is TGCGCCAGCAGCCCCCACCTGGAAAACGAGCAGTACTTC. Encoded protein: CASSPHLENEQYF.

This chain joins TRBV28 and TRBJ2-3; TRBD2 matches 10 bases. Germline assignment: CDR1 MDHEN and CDR2 SYDVKM. The V segment lost 4 bases and the J segment 2 bases; nucleotides outside the gene matches: 6. The CDR3 runs 16 residues. CDR3 DNA sequence: TGTGCCAGCAGTTCCCCCGGGACTAGCGACACAGATACGCAGTATTTT. The encoded protein is CASSSPGTSDTDTQYF.

This chain connects TRBV7-9 to TRBJ1-5, with 8 bases fitting TRBD1. Germline V gene data show CDR1 as SEHNR and CDR2 as FQNEAQ (reference sequence). The CDR3 has 15 amino acids. Unmatched junction bases numbered 3, after V lost 0 bases and J lost 5 bases. The CDR3: CASSLAQGAYQPQHF. In nucleotides, the CDR3 is TGTGCCAGCAGCTTAGCGCAGGGGGCCTATCAGCCCCAGCATTTT.

The rearrangement joins TRBV11-2 to TRBJ2-5, with 13 bases aligning to TRBD2. This CDR3 has 19 amino acids. Per germline, CDR1 SGHAT and CDR2 FQNNGV. V was clipped by 1 base and J by 1 base; unmatched bases: 9. The CDR3 loop reads CASSLGPLGLAGTQETQYF. The CDR3 bases are TGTGCCAGCAGCTTAGGCCCCCTGGGACTAGCGGGGACCCAAGAGACCCAGTACTTC.

The CDR3 is CASSFVNTEAFF. The DNA of the CDR3 is TGTGCCAGCAGTTTTGTGAACACTGAAGCTTTCTTT. V gene TRBV28 combines with J gene TRBJ1-1; D is ambiguous. Germline V gives CDR1 MDHEN, CDR2 SYDVKM. The CDR3 loop spans 12 amino acids. V was pared by 3 bases and J by 0 bases, with 2 bases between.

The gene calls are TRBV27 and TRBJ2-3, with 7 positions matching TRBD2. Germline V gene lookup returns CDR1 MNHEY and CDR2 SMNVEV (reference sequence). The CDR3 is 14 residues long. V shed 4 bases and J 1 base; nucleotides not matched to a gene: 2. CDR3 sequence (DNA): TGTGCCAGCAGTTCCCTAGCGGGCACAGATACGCAGTATTTT. It is translated as CASSSLAGTDTQYF.

This chain uses TRBV28 with TRBJ2-5, with 8 bases aligning to TRBD2. The CDR3 totals 15 residues. The V and J ends lost 5 bases and 5 bases, in that order; junction bases with no gene match: 10. The germline CDR1 and CDR2 sequences are MDHEN and SYDVKM. The CDR3 DNA is TGTGCCAGCAGTAAACTAGCGGAAATGGGGGAGACCCAGTACTTC. It specifies CASSKLAEMGETQYF.

The chain employs TRBV4-3 and TRBJ2-1; a possible D gene is TRBD1 (7 bases). Trimming left V 0 bases short and J 10 bases short, with 16 bases between. Germline CDR1 is LGHNA and CDR2 is YSLEER. This CDR3 contains 15 residues. CDR3 sequence: CASSQDQGGLSEQFF. CDR3 coding DNA: TGCGCCAGCAGCCAAGATCAGGGGGGACTCTCAGAGCAGTTCTTC.

J is TRBJ2-7 and V is TRBV7-6; TRBD2 might be the D (7 bases). The germline CDR1 and CDR2 sequences are SGHVS and FNYEAQ. The CDR3 has 15 residues. Trimming removed 1 base at V and 3 bases at J, with 13 bases between. The chain's CDR3 is CASSLEGGTFYEQYF. CDR3 coding DNA: TGTGCCAGCAGCTTAGAGGGGGGGACTTTCTACGAGCAGTACTTC.

The chain recombines TRBV2 with TRBJ2-7, with D maybe TRBD2 (6 bases). V gave up 7 bases and J gave up 7 bases, with 17 bases separating them. Germline loops: CDR1 SNHLY, CDR2 FYNNEI. The length of the CDR3 is 13 residues. This CDR3 is CASTPRGSREQYF. The CDR3 DNA reads as TGTGCCAGCACCCCTCGGGGGTCTCGGGAGCAGTACTTC.

The genes are TRBV11-2 and TRBJ2-3; D remains unclear. V shed 5 bases and J shed 6 bases, with 6 bases lying between them. Germline V gene data show CDR1 as SGHAT and CDR2 as FQNNGV. CDR3 length: 11 residues. CDR3: CASSSGDTQYF. The CDR3 DNA is TGTGCCAGCAGCAGTGGGGATACGCAGTATTTT.

This chain connects TRBV13 to TRBJ2-1; TRBD2 agrees at 7 bases. The CDR3 is 16 amino acids. Trimming cost V 5 bases and J 5 bases; bases outside gene matches: 12. From germline, CDR1 is PRHDT and CDR2 FYEKMQ (reference sequence). CDR3 protein: CASSTLRGSSHNEQFF. The CDR3 DNA reads TGTGCCAGCAGCACCCTTCGCGGGAGTTCTCACAATGAGCAGTTCTTC.

This clone was observed a single time. The chain has TRBV29-1 and TRBJ2-3; D is tentatively TRBD1 or TRBD2 (5 bases each). Trimming stripped 3 bases from V and 0 bases from J, with 16 bases between. Germline CDR1 SQVTM, CDR2 ANQGSEA. The CDR3 totals 16 residues. The CDR3 region has the DNA TGCAGCGTTGAGGACACGGCTCGGACTAGCACAGATACGCAGTATTTT. Translated: CSVEDTARTSTDTQYF.

The chain links TRBV11-2 to TRBJ2-2; D is unclear. V lost 2 bases and J 7 bases, leaving 2 bases between the germline ends. This CDR3 region has 11 residues. CDR1 and CDR2 from the germline V gene are SGHAT and FQNNGV. The CDR3 DNA sequence: TGTGCCAGCAGCTTATTCGGGGAGCTGTTTTTT. It is translated as CASSLFGELFF.

V gene TRBV14 combines with J gene TRBJ2-7, with 11 nucleotides matching TRBD1. Germline loops: CDR1 SGHDN, CDR2 FVKESK. The CDR3 totals 14 residues. With 6 bases clipped from V and 5 bases from J, the junction kept 6 bases outside the gene matches. CDR3 amino acids: CASSQGQGVHEQYF. CDR3 DNA: TGTGCCAGCAGTCAGGGACAGGGGGTGCACGAGCAGTACTTC.

V and J are TRBV5-6 and TRBJ2-6, with no clear D. This CDR3 is 15 amino acids long. Deletions cut 1 base from V and 0 bases from J, with 5 bases between. Per germline, CDR1 SGHDT and CDR2 YYEEEE. The CDR3 loop reads CASSLPNSGANVLTF. The CDR3 bases are TGTGCCAGCAGCTTGCCGAACTCTGGGGCCAACGTCCTGACTTTC.

The chain uses TRBV5-8 and TRBJ2-3; 10 nucleotides agree with TRBD2. The CDR3 consists of 16 residues. Trimming removed 4 bases from V and 1 base from J; junction bases left unmatched: 6. Germline V lookup: CDR1 SGHTS, CDR2 YDEGEE. The CDR3, as DNA: TGTGCCAGCAGCCGAAGCGGGAGGGCCGGCACAGATACGCAGTATTTT. Amino acids: CASSRSGRAGTDTQYF. Variable domain in full (rest from reference TRBV5-8 and TRBJ2-3): EAGVTQSPTHLIKTRGQQATLRCSPISGHTSVYWYQQALGLGLQFLLWYDEGEERNRGNFPPRFSGRQFPNYSSELNVNALELEDSALYLCASSRSGRAGTDTQYFGPGTRLTVL.

The rearrangement uses TRBV9 and TRBJ2-1, with D possibly being TRBD1 or TRBD2 (5 bases each). Germline lookup yields CDR1 SGDLS and CDR2 YYNGEE. V lost 6 bases to trimming and J lost 7 bases, with 23 bases between them. This CDR3 is 16 amino acids long. DNA for the CDR3: TGTGCCAGCACTCAGGAGCCCCGCCCTTGGGGGAATGAGCAGTTCTTC. Residues: CASTQEPRPWGNEQFF.

The rearrangement joins TRBV13 to TRBJ2-7; TRBD2 matches 7 bases. There are 17 residues in the CDR3. The junction had 20 bases not matched to a gene; V was cut back by 8 bases and J by 4 bases. Germline assignment: CDR1 PRHDT and CDR2 FYEKMQ (reference sequence). CDR3 protein: CASPLAGVSPRPYEQYF. CDR3 sequence (DNA): TGTGCCAGCCCCCTGGCGGGAGTATCTCCCCGTCCATACGAGCAGTACTTC. The whole variable domain, remainder taken from reference TRBV13 and TRBJ2-7, is AAGVIQSPRHLIKEKRETATLKCYPIPRHDTVYWYQQGPGQDPQFLISFYEKMQSDKGSIPDRFSAQQFSDYHSELNMSSLELGDSALYFCASPLAGVSPRPYEQYFGPGTRLTVT.

V is TRBV7-9 and J is TRBJ2-1, with D perhaps matching TRBD2 (5 bases). There are 13 residues in the CDR3. Germline V CDR1 and CDR2: SEHNR, FQNEAQ (reference sequence). The V end lost 4 bases, the J end lost 9 bases, and 13 bases lay between the germline ends. DNA for the CDR3: TGTGCCAGCAGCTCGGCTAGCAAAGTTGAGCAGTTCTTC. Protein product: CASSSASKVEQFF.

This clone occurred a few times. The chain joins TRBV7-9 to TRBJ2-7, with 8 bases fitting TRBD1. In germline, CDR1 is SEHNR, CDR2 FQNEAQ (reference sequence). With 7 bases clipped from V and 7 bases from J, the junction kept 6 bases outside the gene matches. The CDR3 is made up of 12 amino acids. The CDR3 loop reads CASTGQGEEQYF. CDR3 DNA sequence: TGTGCCAGCACCGGACAGGGTGAGGAGCAGTACTTC.

The rearrangement links TRBV6-1 to TRBJ2-7; 7 bases map to TRBD1. After removal of 5 bases from V and 2 bases from J, the junction contained 9 bases not matched to a gene. CDR1 is MNHNS and CDR2 is SASEGT in the germline V gene. CDR3 length: 15 amino acids. In DNA form, the CDR3 reads TGTGCCAGCAGTTCCCACAGGGGTGCGACCTACGAGCAGTACTTC. Translation gives CASSSHRGATYEQYF.

The sample holds one count of this clone. The genes are TRBV7-2 and TRBJ1-3; D gene ambiguous. V was shortened by 1 base and J by 3 bases, with 7 bases between the two germline ends. The CDR3 contains 14 residues. Germline V lookup: CDR1 SGHTA, CDR2 FQGNSA. The CDR3 coding sequence is TGTGCCAGCAGCTTAGTGGGGTATGGAAACACCATATATTTT. It encodes CASSLVGYGNTIYF. Full variable domain (outside the CDR3, taken from reference TRBV7-2 and TRBJ1-3): GAGVSQSPSNKVTEKGKDVELRCDPISGHTALYWYRQSLGQGLEFLIYFQGNSAPDKSGLPSDRFSAERTGGSVSTLTIQRTQQEDSAVYLCASSLVGYGNTIYFGEGSWLTVV.

The rearrangement uses TRBV28 and TRBJ1-2; possible D gene TRBD1, 5 bases. Germline loops: CDR1 MDHEN, CDR2 SYDVKM. The CDR3 runs to 15 residues. V dropped 7 bases and J dropped 12 bases, with 27 bases sitting between them. For the CDR3, the DNA is TGTGCCAGCACCCCCGGATCCGGGACGGCCCTCCCGGACACCTTC. Its protein is CASTPGSGTALPDTF.

V usage is TRBV25-1 and J usage is TRBJ2-3, with 9 bases identical to TRBD2. The CDR3 is 16 residues long. The V gene end was trimmed by 0 bases and the J gene end by 4 bases; junction bases not matched to a gene: 5. CDR1 is MGHDK and CDR2 is SYGVNS in the germline V gene. CDR3 nucleotide sequence: TGTGCCAGCAGTGAATACGGGCTAGCGGGACCAGATACGCAGTATTTT. Its protein is CASSEYGLAGPDTQYF.